Presented here are 32 T cell receptor beta chains from one specimen sequenced in a study of identical twins. One entry per CDR3 protein, called by TCRdb with MiXCR from the 5' RACE reads. The repertoire has some 570,000 distinct CDR3 sequences, around 24% of them found once; the top ten carry 0.48%. These same records also appear under a second study, on yellow fever vaccine responses in identical twins.

Sequencing was done on a sample of CD4+ T cells sorted from blood. These receptors all come from a woman between 18 and 30 years old in good health.

This chain uses TRBV7-3 with TRBJ1-1; D call uncertain. V lost 5 bases to trimming and J lost 1 base, with 8 bases between them. CDR3 length: 13 residues. The V gene's germline CDR1 is SGHTA and CDR2 FQGTGA. DNA of the CDR3: TGTGCCAGCAGCGAAGGGAAGAACACTGAAGCTTTCTTT. This sequence encodes CASSEGKNTEAFF.

The chain employs TRBV2 and TRBJ2-7; no reliable D call. V was trimmed by 7 bases and J by 4 bases, leaving 11 bases between them. Germline V gene data show CDR1 as SNHLY and CDR2 as FYNNEI. The CDR3 spans 12 residues. In DNA form, the CDR3 reads TGTGCCAGCACCGGAAACAGTTACGAGCAGTACGTC. Translating gives CASTGNSYEQYV.

This clonotype was counted only a few times. The V gene is TRBV10-3, the J gene TRBJ2-7; 10 bases line up with TRBD1. The germline V gene encodes CDR1 ENHRY and CDR2 SYGVKD. With 6 bases clipped from V and 5 bases from J, the junction kept 7 bases outside the gene matches. This CDR3 is built from 14 residues. The DNA for the CDR3 is TGTGCCATCAGCATCCTCGGGACAGGGGACGAGCAGTACTTC. It codes for CAISILGTGDEQYF.

This clonotype turned up a few times. The chain couples TRBV7-2 to TRBJ2-7; a possible D gene is TRBD1 (6 bases). The CDR3 is made up of 15 amino acids. V lost 5 bases, J lost 6 bases, and 20 bases lay in between. CDR1 and CDR2 (germline): SGHTA, FQGNSA. CDR3 DNA sequence: TGTGCCAGCAGCCTCGAAGGGGGATTGAGCAGCGAGCAGTACTTC. This gives the protein CASSLEGGLSSEQYF.

J is TRBJ2-4 and V is TRBV20-1; a weak D match, TRBD2 (5 bases). The V gene lost 3 bases and the J gene lost 4 bases, with 22 bases spanning the gap. This CDR3 has 17 amino acids. Germline V CDR1 and CDR2: DFQATT, SNEGSKA (reference sequence). The CDR3 region is CSASLSLAWGKKNIQYF. Written as DNA, the CDR3 is TGCAGTGCTAGCTTAAGTCTAGCCTGGGGAAAAAAAAACATTCAGTACTTC.

This clonotype appeared a few times. The chain recombines TRBV5-1 with TRBJ2-2; D unresolved. Trimming left V 1 base short and J 3 bases short, with 7 bases between. The CDR3 is made up of 14 amino acids. Germline CDR1 and CDR2: SGHRS and YFSETQ. The DNA of the CDR3 is TGCGCCAGCAGCTTGCTGGTCGACACCGGGGAGCTGTTTTTT. It codes for CASSLLVDTGELFF.

The chain uses TRBV4-1 and TRBJ2-1; no reliable D call. Germline loops: CDR1 MGHRA, CDR2 YSYEKL. The V end was cut by 0 bases, the J end by 0 bases, with 6 bases between. This CDR3 has 15 amino acids. DNA of the CDR3: TGCGCCAGCAGCCAAGATGGGAACTCCTACAATGAGCAGTTCTTC. As protein: CASSQDGNSYNEQFF.

V gene TRBV15 combines with J gene TRBJ2-2; 7 bases fit TRBD2. This CDR3 region has 13 residues. From germline, CDR1 is LNHNV and CDR2 YYDKDF (reference sequence). The V and J ends lost 4 bases and 6 bases, in that order; junction bases with no gene match: 2. CDR3 protein: CATSNAGAGELFF. The CDR3 region has the DNA TGTGCCACCAGCAACGCGGGGGCCGGGGAGCTGTTTTTT.

This CDR3 reads CSAGTPPVEQFF. The CDR3 bases are TGCAGTGCGGGGACACCGCCCGTTGAGCAGTTCTTC. The V gene is TRBV20-1, the J gene TRBJ2-1, with D tentatively TRBD1 (6 bases). The CDR3 contains 12 residues. The ends were cut back, 6 bases at V and 9 bases at J, with 15 bases in the middle. Germline V gives CDR1 DFQATT, CDR2 SNEGSKA (reference sequence).

This chain uses TRBV7-8 with TRBJ2-1; TRBD2 matches at 7 bases. V lost 5 bases and J lost 0; bases outside the gene matches: 13. The germline CDR1 and CDR2 sequences are SGHVS and FQNEAQ. The CDR3 contains 18 residues. The CDR3: CASSPLPGLRYSYNEQFF. For the CDR3, the DNA is TGTGCCAGCAGCCCTCTACCGGGACTACGATACTCCTACAATGAGCAGTTCTTC.

The rearrangement uses TRBV4-1 and TRBJ2-6, with 7 bases identical to TRBD2. Looked up from germline, CDR1 is MGHRA and CDR2 is YSYEKL. V shed 4 bases and J 2 bases; nucleotides not matched to a gene: 5. The CDR3 length is 16 residues. The CDR3 is CASSREGLAGANVLTF. Here the CDR3 DNA reads TGCGCCAGCAGCCGGGAGGGGTTAGCTGGGGCCAACGTCCTGACTTTC.

The chain is built from TRBV5-8 and TRBJ2-1; D remains ambiguous. This CDR3 is 13 amino acids long. CDR1 and CDR2 (germline): SGHTS, YDEGEE. The germline V and J ends were trimmed by 5 bases and 9 bases, with 15 bases remaining between them. CDR3 sequence (DNA): TGTGCCAGCAGTAGGCTCCCCGGAGTTGAGCAGTTCTTC. Translating it yields CASSRLPGVEQFF.

This sequence joins TRBV2 and TRBJ2-2; the D is unclear. The CDR3 has 13 residues. Germline V gene sequence: CDR1 SNHLY, CDR2 FYNNEI. V lost 4 bases, J lost 7 bases, and 10 bases lay in between. The CDR3 DNA is TGTGCCAGCAGTGCTGGGCGTAACGGGGAGCTGTTTTTT. Translated: CASSAGRNGELFF. Together with reference TRBV2 and TRBJ2-2, the CDR3 gives the full variable domain: EPEVTQTPSHQVTQMGQEVILRCVPISNHLYFYWYRQILGQKVEFLVSFYNNEISEKSEIFDDQFSVERPDGSNFTLKIRSTKLEDSAMYFCASSAGRNGELFFGEGSRLTVL.

The J gene is TRBJ2-5, the V gene TRBV29-1; 7 positions match TRBD1. The CDR3 consists of 15 residues. Germline trimming cut 1 base from V and 5 bases from J; bases unmatched to any gene: 10. CDR1 is SQVTM, CDR2 ANQGSEA, per germline. For the CDR3, the DNA is TGCAGCGTTGAAGGGAGACAGGGCACGGGGGAGACCCAGTACTTC. It is translated as CSVEGRQGTGETQYF. Looking up the rest from reference TRBV29-1 and TRBJ2-5 gives the full variable domain: SAVISQKPSRDICQRGTSLTIQCQVDSQVTMMFWYRQQPGQSLTLIATANQGSEATYESGFVIDKFPISRPNLTFSTLTVSNMSPEDSSIYLCSVEGRQGTGETQYFGPGTRLLVL.

The rearrangement links TRBV11-3 to TRBJ1-1; no clear D gene. This CDR3 region has 13 residues. Germline loops: CDR1 SGHNT, CDR2 YENEEA. V was cut by 5 bases and J by 6 bases, with 13 bases left in between. The CDR3 coding sequence is TGTGCCAGCAGCCCCCGGATGGGCGCTGAAGCTTTCTTT. It translates to CASSPRMGAEAFF.

The table lists this clonotype with a few counts. V gene TRBV5-1 combines with J gene TRBJ2-7; no clear D. V gave up 4 bases and J gave up 3 bases, with 14 bases separating them. The CDR3 is 14 amino acids. In germline, CDR1 is SGHRS, CDR2 YFSETQ. The CDR3 region has the DNA TGCGCCAGCAGCCTCGGTCACACGGACTACGAGCAGTACTTC. The encoded protein is CASSLGHTDYEQYF.

This clonotype occurred a few times. V and J are TRBV12-3 or TRBV12-4 and TRBJ1-1; 7 bases agree with TRBD1. V dropped 3 bases and J dropped 7; count of bases not matched to a gene: 5. The length of the CDR3 is 13 residues. The CDR3 region is CASSFRGKGEAFF. The DNA for the CDR3 is TGTGCCAGCAGTTTCAGGGGGAAGGGTGAAGCTTTCTTT.

This clonotype was observed a few times. The chain uses TRBV11-2 and TRBJ2-7; D gene ambiguous. CDR1 SGHAT and CDR2 FQNNGV come from the germline V gene. The CDR3 is 13 residues long. Between the trimmed V and J ends, which lost 1 base and 5 bases, there was a span of 9 bases. In DNA, the CDR3 is TGTGCCAGCAGCTTAGGTACAGCTGACGAGCAGTACTTC. It specifies CASSLGTADEQYF. The whole variable domain, filled in from reference TRBV11-2 and TRBJ2-7, reads EAGVAQSPRYKIIEKRQSVAFWCNPISGHATLYWYQQILGQGPKLLIQFQNNGVVDDSQLPKDRFSAERLKGVDSTLKIQPAKLEDSAVYLCASSLGTADEQYFGPGTRLTVT.

This clonotype was detected only a few times. The V call is TRBV5-7, the J call TRBJ1-2; D unclear. TRBV5-7 counts as an open reading frame of uncertain function. Trimming cost V 3 bases and J 6 bases, with 12 bases left between them. This CDR3 comprises 13 residues. The CDR3 DNA follows: TGTGCCAGCAGCTGGGCCGCAGAAAATGGCTACACCTTC. Translation: CASSWAAENGYTF.

The chain employs TRBV20-1 and TRBJ2-7; D perhaps matches TRBD2 (6 bases). Germline V gene data show CDR1 as DFQATT and CDR2 as SNEGSKA (reference sequence). The CDR3 spans 14 residues. The V gene lost 3 bases and the J gene lost 3 bases, with 15 bases spanning the gap. As DNA, the CDR3 is TGCAGTGCTAGTAGGGCTCCGCGGGACTACGAGCAGTACTTC. Translating it yields CSASRAPRDYEQYF.

V gene TRBV15 combines with J gene TRBJ2-2; possible D gene TRBD2, 6 bases. The V and J ends lost 0 bases and 6 bases respectively, with 17 bases between them. Germline-derived CDR1 and CDR2 are LNHNV and YYDKDF (reference sequence). This CDR3 contains 17 residues. The CDR3 nucleotides read TGTGCCACCAGCAGAGATTTGGCAGAATGGAGGGCCGGGGAGCTGTTTTTT. It translates to CATSRDLAEWRAGELFF.

This clonotype has a count of ten or more. The chain has TRBV29-1 and TRBJ2-1; TRBD2 is a possible D gene (6 bases). Germline CDR1 reads SQVTM; CDR2 reads ANQGSEA. The CDR3 covers 13 residues. V was pared by 7 bases and J by 4 bases, with 14 bases between. CDR3 residues: CSGETGTYNEQFF. CDR3 DNA sequence: TGCAGCGGCGAAACCGGGACTTACAATGAGCAGTTCTTC.

This clonotype has a handful of counts. The rearrangement links TRBV10-3 to TRBJ1-1; no reliable D call. The CDR3 sequence is 12 residues long. The V gene lost 6 bases and the J gene lost 6 bases, with 11 bases spanning the gap. From germline, CDR1 is ENHRY and CDR2 SYGVKD. CDR3 in DNA: TGTGCCATCAGGGGAACAAGGGCTGAAGCTTTCTTT. Amino acid sequence: CAIRGTRAEAFF.

V gene TRBV28 combines with J gene TRBJ2-1, with 8 bases fitting TRBD2. This CDR3 contains 16 residues. Germline V gene sequence: CDR1 MDHEN, CDR2 SYDVKM. The trim removed 3 bases at V and 5 bases at J, leaving 9 bases unmatched. The CDR3 region has the DNA TGTGCCAGCAGTTTCTCCGGCCTAGCGGGTGACAATGAGCAGTTCTTC. Translated: CASSFSGLAGDNEQFF.

This clonotype was seen more than once but under ten times. This chain uses TRBV29-1 with TRBJ2-7; the match to TRBD2 covers 10 bases. The J segment lost 1 base and the V segment lost 6 bases, leaving 3 bases of the junction unmatched. In germline, CDR1 is SQVTM, CDR2 ANQGSEA. There are 13 residues in the CDR3. CDR3 nucleotides: TGCAGCGTGTCTAGCGGGAGATCCTACGAGCAGTACTTC. It specifies CSVSSGRSYEQYF.

This chain connects TRBV14 to TRBJ2-2; D possibly corresponds to TRBD1 (5 bases). The CDR3 is 16 amino acids. Germline V gene lookup returns CDR1 SGHDN and CDR2 FVKESK. V was pared by 6 bases and J by 5 bases, with 19 bases between. CDR3 region: CASRSGQGVWTGELFF. For the CDR3, the DNA is TGTGCCAGCAGATCGGGCCAGGGCGTCTGGACCGGGGAGCTGTTTTTT.

In this sample, this clonotype turned up a few times. This CDR3 is CASGGSTGSNSPLHF. Here the CDR3 DNA reads TGTGCCAGCGGGGGATCGACAGGGTCCAATTCACCCCTCCACTTT. The chain joins TRBV2 to TRBJ1-6; 7 nucleotides match TRBD1. This CDR3 is built from 15 residues. Per germline, CDR1 SNHLY and CDR2 FYNNEI. After removal of 8 bases from V and 7 bases from J, the junction contained 11 bases not matched to a gene.

This chain connects TRBV5-1 to TRBJ1-5, with D possibly being TRBD1 (5 bases). V was trimmed by 2 bases and J by 0 bases, leaving 15 bases between them. Germline values: CDR1 SGHRS, CDR2 YFSETQ. The CDR3 consists of 17 residues. CDR3 protein: CASSLPPGHLSNQPQHF. DNA of the CDR3: TGCGCCAGCAGCTTACCCCCCGGACACCTTAGCAATCAGCCCCAGCATTTT.

The chain recombines TRBV25-1 with TRBJ2-3; maybe TRBD2 (6 bases). CDR1 MGHDK and CDR2 SYGVNS come from the germline V gene. CDR3 length: 15 residues. Between the trimmed V and J ends, which lost 3 bases and 6 bases, there was a span of 16 bases. The CDR3 coding sequence is TGTGCCAGCAGTGATCCCCATGGGGCGGGGGATACGCAGTATTTT. It specifies CASSDPHGAGDTQYF.

This clonotype showed up just a few times. The gene calls are TRBV6-1 and TRBJ2-1; D tentatively reads TRBD1 or TRBD2 (5 bases each). Trimming pared 8 bases from V and 0 bases from J, leaving 20 bases between. Germline V gives CDR1 MNHNS, CDR2 SASEGT. The CDR3 loop spans 17 amino acids. The CDR3 spells CASGGVGVPSSYNEQFF. CDR3 nucleotides: TGTGCCAGCGGAGGCGTGGGGGTCCCGAGCTCCTACAATGAGCAGTTCTTC.

This clonotype was recorded a few times. V and J are TRBV7-9 and TRBJ2-1; D ambiguous. This CDR3 spans 14 amino acids. V was clipped by 0 bases and J by 7 bases, with 10 bases between them. Germline CDR1 SEHNR, CDR2 FQNEAQ (reference sequence). The CDR3 protein is CASSLAGMTNEQFF. CDR3 coding DNA: TGTGCCAGCAGCTTAGCAGGCATGACGAATGAGCAGTTCTTC.

V gene TRBV5-1 combines with J gene TRBJ2-7; D is possibly TRBD1 (5 bases). The germline CDR1 and CDR2 sequences are SGHRS and YFSETQ. V was shortened by 4 bases and J by 2 bases, with 10 bases between the two germline ends. The CDR3 spans 13 residues. The CDR3, as DNA: TGCGCCAGCAGCCCGACAGAAGCCTACGAGCAGTACTTC. It is translated as CASSPTEAYEQYF.